These 4 T cell receptor beta chains were sequenced from one sample in a study of cytotoxic CD8 clonotypes in ibrutinib-treated CLL. Repertoires were generated with immunoSEQ multiplex PCR, while TCRdb's copy carries only in-frame clones and drops some. The sample includes fewer than 200,000 clones, 84% of them seen just once. The specimen comprised PBMCs, sampled after 24 months of ibrutinib treatment. These receptors came from a human donor with chronic lymphocytic leukemia.

The chain is built from TRBV7-3 and TRBJ2-7; 9 nucleotides agree with TRBD1. Germline V gene sequence: CDR1 SGHTA, CDR2 FQGTGA. The length of the CDR3 is 15 residues. Germline trimming cut 5 bases from V and 2 bases from J; bases unmatched to any gene: 7. The CDR3 sequence is CASSRSGTGTYEQYF. In DNA form, the CDR3 reads TGTGCCAGCAGCCGTTCGGGGACAGGGACCTACGAGCAGTACTTC.

The V and J genes are TRBV7-2 and TRBJ2-7; a weak D match, TRBD2 (6 bases). The CDR3 has 15 amino acids. Germline V gene sequence: CDR1 SGHTA, CDR2 FQGNSA. Trimming took 4 bases from V and 3 from J, leaving 16 bases between them. CDR3 residues: CASSSGLFSGYEQYF. In nucleotides, the CDR3 is TGTGCCAGCAGCTCGGGCCTGTTTAGCGGCTACGAGCAGTACTTC.

The chain uses TRBV6-5 and TRBJ2-5, with TRBD1 as a possible D gene (5 bases). V lost 6 bases and J lost 4, with 18 bases in between. This CDR3 has 15 amino acids. Per germline, CDR1 MNHEY and CDR2 SVGAGI. The CDR3 bases are TGTGCCAGCAGACACAGGAAGAGACGCTCAGAGACCCAGTACTTC. Its protein is CASRHRKRRSETQYF.

The chain employs TRBV5-5 and TRBJ1-5; D is undetermined. This CDR3 comprises 14 residues. The germline V gene encodes CDR1 SGHKS and CDR2 YYEKEE (reference sequence). V lost 1 base and J 4 bases, leaving 9 bases between the germline ends. CDR3 protein: CASSLRESNQPQHF. The CDR3 region has the DNA TGTGCCAGCAGCTTGAGGGAAAGTAATCAGCCCCAGCATTTT.